This T cell receptor beta chain stems from a study of blood T cell repertoires in COVID-19. As for the study in general: Samples representing acute and convalescent COVID-19 were sourced from the United States, Italy and Spain. T cells, B-cell-depleted T cells, or PBMCs provided the cDNA or gDNA that served as material.

Germline V gives CDR1 ENHRY, CDR2 SYGVKD. CDR3 length: 15 amino acids. After removal of 4 bases from V and 4 bases from J, the junction contained 7 bases not matched to a gene. Original data processing: Reference gene primers were amplified, and this amplification served to estimate nucleated cell counts. Method: immunoSEQ multiplex PCR; TCRdb's copy keeps in-frame clones and lacks some. That table gives V, J and clone size, and the DNA gave D and trimming. The data hold about 100,000 clones, with about 80% observed a single time. The source is a woman aged 65 to 85 with acute or convalescent COVID-19. The chain has TRBV10-3 and TRBJ1-1; 9 bases are a match to TRBD1. The specimen sequenced was peripheral blood. DNA of the CDR3: TGTGCCATCAGTGGAGGGACAGGGCCGGTCACTGAAGCTTTCTTT. Protein product: CAISGGTGPVTEAFF.